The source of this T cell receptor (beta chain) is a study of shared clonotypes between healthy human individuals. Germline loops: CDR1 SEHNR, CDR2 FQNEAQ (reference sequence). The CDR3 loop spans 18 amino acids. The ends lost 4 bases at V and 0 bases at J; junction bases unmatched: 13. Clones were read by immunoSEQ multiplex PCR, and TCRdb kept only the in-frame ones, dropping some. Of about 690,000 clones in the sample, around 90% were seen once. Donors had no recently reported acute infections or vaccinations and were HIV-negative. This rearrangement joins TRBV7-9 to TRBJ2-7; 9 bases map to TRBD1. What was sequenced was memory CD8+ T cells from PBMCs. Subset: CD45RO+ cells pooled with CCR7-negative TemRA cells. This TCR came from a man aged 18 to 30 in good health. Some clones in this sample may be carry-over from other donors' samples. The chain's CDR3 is CASSSGTGSGQSSYEQYF. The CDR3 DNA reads TGTGCCAGCAGCTCCGGGACAGGGAGCGGGCAGAGCTCCTACGAGCAGTACTTC. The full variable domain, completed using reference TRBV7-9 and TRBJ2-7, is DTGVSQNPRHKITKRGQNVTFRCDPISEHNRLYWYRQTLGQGPEFLTYFQNEAQLEKSRLLSDRFSAERPKGSFSTLEIQRTEQGDSAMYLCASSSGTGSGQSSYEQYFGPGTRLTVT.